Listed below are T cell receptor beta chains from one sample, sequenced in a study of CD8+ T cells in alopecia areata. Sequencing was performed with immunoSEQ multiplex PCR; in TCRdb, only in-frame clones are kept and a portion is missing. This sample has about 210,000 clones, with approximately 67% found just once. The sample consisted of CD4+ T cells sorted from blood, taken around week 44, from a patient treated with tofacitinib. These receptor sequences come from a human donor with alopecia areata. CDR3s include the opening cysteine and the closing phenylalanine or tryptophan.

j_call: TRBJ2-3; cdr3_length: 15; v_call: TRBV6-1; cdr3_aa: CASSERRGGTDTQYF
j_call: TRBJ2-7; cdr3_length: 14; v_call: TRBV30; cdr3_aa: CAWTRGGQGYEQYF
j_call: TRBJ2-1; cdr3_length: 15; v_call: TRBV6-5; cdr3_aa: CASSYQIAGHNEQFF
j_call: TRBJ2-5; cdr3_length: 15; v_call: TRBV6-5; cdr3_aa: CASSSHRGRQETQYF
j_call: TRBJ2-5; cdr3_length: 13; v_call: TRBV5-1; cdr3_aa: CASSRESKETQYF
j_call: TRBJ1-2; cdr3_length: 13; v_call: TRBV4-2; cdr3_aa: CASSQEGAVGYTF
j_call: TRBJ2-1; cdr3_length: 15; v_call: TRBV5-1; cdr3_aa: CASNPGQGGYNEQFF
j_call: TRBJ1-4; cdr3_length: 14; v_call: TRBV6-6; cdr3_aa: CASSPDKWAEKLFF
j_call: TRBJ1-1; cdr3_length: 15; v_call: TRBV19; cdr3_aa: CASRHLGQGSTEAFF
j_call: TRBJ2-7; cdr3_length: 14; v_call: TRBV18; cdr3_aa: CASSLSNGAYEQYF
j_call: TRBJ1-4; cdr3_length: 18; v_call: TRBV15; cdr3_aa: CATSRGREGIKLGEKLFF
j_call: TRBJ2-7; cdr3_length: 13; v_call: TRBV29-1; cdr3_aa: CSARQVPSYEQYF
j_call: TRBJ2-5; cdr3_length: 17; v_call: TRBV15; cdr3_aa: CATSRDAPGVAGETQYF
j_call: TRBJ1-2; cdr3_length: 12; v_call: TRBV30; cdr3_aa: CAWSVGPGGYTF
j_call: TRBJ2-5; cdr3_length: 16; v_call: TRBV2; cdr3_aa: CASSQTDGQGGETQYF
j_call: TRBJ2-5; cdr3_length: 13; v_call: TRBV7-6; cdr3_aa: CASSFDTQETQYF
j_call: TRBJ2-3; cdr3_length: 15; v_call: TRBV10-3; cdr3_aa: CAISPLAGDTDTQYF
j_call: TRBJ1-1; cdr3_length: 13; v_call: TRBV19; cdr3_aa: CASSIKRNTEAFF
j_call: TRBJ1-1; cdr3_length: 13; v_call: TRBV5-1; cdr3_aa: CASSLSGDGEAFF
j_call: TRBJ2-2; cdr3_length: 14; v_call: TRBV2; cdr3_aa: CASRADSFSGELFF
j_call: TRBJ2-3; cdr3_length: 14; v_call: TRBV29-1; cdr3_aa: CSAGNRASTDTQYF
j_call: TRBJ1-3; cdr3_length: 13; v_call: TRBV6-6; cdr3_aa: CASSQRTGNTIYF
j_call: TRBJ2-1; cdr3_length: 15; v_call: TRBV29-1; cdr3_aa: CSVLDRDRQYNEQFF
j_call: TRBJ2-7; cdr3_length: 12; v_call: TRBV7-2; cdr3_aa: CASSDNNYEQYF
j_call: TRBJ2-3; cdr3_length: 14; v_call: TRBV2; cdr3_aa: CASSAQGTGDTQYF
j_call: TRBJ1-1; cdr3_length: 16; v_call: TRBV2; cdr3_aa: CASRLGAGQVETEAFF
j_call: TRBJ2-1; cdr3_length: 14; v_call: TRBV15; cdr3_aa: CATSPGQGANEQFF
j_call: TRBJ1-4; cdr3_length: 16; v_call: TRBV5-1; cdr3_aa: CASSLRGIGKDEKLFF
j_call: TRBJ2-2; cdr3_length: 15; v_call: TRBV7-7; cdr3_aa: CASSLGHPFTGELFF
j_call: TRBJ2-3; cdr3_length: 15; v_call: TRBV29-1; cdr3_aa: CSVTRSSGVSDTQYF
j_call: TRBJ2-7; cdr3_length: 14; v_call: TRBV6-6; cdr3_aa: CASSLGGSPYEQYF